The following is a T cell receptor beta chain sequence with its context. What was sequenced were expressed TCRB transcripts, since all of the isolated RNA had been reverse transcribed. Sequencing used immunoSEQ multiplex PCR; TCRdb keeps in-frame clones, though not all of them. The table lists 900,000 or so clones, under 20% of them singletons. This sample was included in a study of beta chain features in type 1 diabetes. As for the study in general: The patient and healthy donor groups were comparable for age, gender and cell yields.

Germline CDR1 is LGHNA and CDR2 is YSLEER. V was pared by 4 bases and J by 8 bases, with 14 bases of the junction left unmatched. There are 16 residues in the CDR3. Stem cell-like memory, regulatory, central memory and naive CD4+ cells were sorted via CD45RO/CCR7/CD25/CD127/CD95/CD27. Specimen: naive CD4+ T cells from blood. V and J are TRBV4-3 and TRBJ2-1, with 7 nucleotides matching TRBD1. The sequence was collected from a woman in her late teens or twenties in good health. In DNA form, the CDR3 reads TGCGCCAGCAGCCCTTATTCGACAGGGTTTAAAGATGAGCAGTTCTTC. Its translation is CASSPYSTGFKDEQFF.